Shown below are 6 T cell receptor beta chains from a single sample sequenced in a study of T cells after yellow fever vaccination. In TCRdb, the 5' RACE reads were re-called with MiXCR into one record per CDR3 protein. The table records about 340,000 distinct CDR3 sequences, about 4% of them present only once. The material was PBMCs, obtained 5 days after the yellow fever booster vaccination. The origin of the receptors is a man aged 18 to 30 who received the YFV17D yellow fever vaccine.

The CDR3 is CASSIVVNPEVSYEQYF. The CDR3, as DNA: TGTGCCAGTAGTATAGTCGTTAACCCCGAGGTTTCCTACGAGCAGTACTTC. V and J are TRBV19 and TRBJ2-7; the D is unclear. The germline V gene has CDR1 LNHDA and CDR2 SQIVND (reference sequence). The V gene lost 1 base and the J gene lost 1 base, with 17 bases spanning the gap. The CDR3 is 17 amino acids. Based on the CDR3 plus reference TRBV19 and TRBJ2-7, the full variable domain is DGGITQSPKYLFRKEGQNVTLSCEQNLNHDAMYWYRQDPGQGLRLIYYSQIVNDFQKGDIAEGYSVSREKKESFPLTVTSAQKNPTAFYLCASSIVVNPEVSYEQYFGPGTRLTVT.

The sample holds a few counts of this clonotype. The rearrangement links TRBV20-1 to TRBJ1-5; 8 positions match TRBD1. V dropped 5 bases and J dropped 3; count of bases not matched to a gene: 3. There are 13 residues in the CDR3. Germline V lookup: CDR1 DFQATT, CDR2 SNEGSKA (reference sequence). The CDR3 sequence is CSALDRVNQPQHF. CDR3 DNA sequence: TGCAGTGCTCTGGACAGGGTCAATCAGCCCCAGCATTTT.

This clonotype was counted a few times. CDR3 protein: CSVVFQGGQPQHF. The CDR3 DNA is TGCAGCGTTGTTTTCCAGGGAGGTCAGCCCCAGCATTTT. V usage is TRBV29-1 and J usage is TRBJ1-5; possibly TRBD1 for D (5 bases). The CDR3 consists of 13 residues. The germline V and J ends were trimmed by 4 bases and 6 bases, with 13 bases remaining between them. Germline CDR1 is SQVTM and CDR2 is ANQGSEA. Based on the CDR3 plus reference TRBV29-1 and TRBJ1-5, the full variable domain is SAVISQKPSRDICQRGTSLTIQCQVDSQVTMMFWYRQQPGQSLTLIATANQGSEATYESGFVIDKFPISRPNLTFSTLTVSNMSPEDSSIYLCSVVFQGGQPQHFGDGTRLSIL.

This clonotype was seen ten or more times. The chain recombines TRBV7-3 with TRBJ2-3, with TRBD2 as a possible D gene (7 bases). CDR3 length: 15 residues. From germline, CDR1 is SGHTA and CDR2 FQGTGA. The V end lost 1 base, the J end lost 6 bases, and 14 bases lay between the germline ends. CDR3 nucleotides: TGTGCCAGCAGCTTAATGGGGGGGCATAAGGATACGCAGTATTTT. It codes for CASSLMGGHKDTQYF.

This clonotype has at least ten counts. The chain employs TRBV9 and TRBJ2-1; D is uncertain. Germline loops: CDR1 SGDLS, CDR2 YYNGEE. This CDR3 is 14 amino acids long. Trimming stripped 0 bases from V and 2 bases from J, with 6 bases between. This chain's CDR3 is CASSVVGTYNEQFF. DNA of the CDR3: TGTGCCAGCAGCGTAGTGGGGACCTACAATGAGCAGTTCTTC.

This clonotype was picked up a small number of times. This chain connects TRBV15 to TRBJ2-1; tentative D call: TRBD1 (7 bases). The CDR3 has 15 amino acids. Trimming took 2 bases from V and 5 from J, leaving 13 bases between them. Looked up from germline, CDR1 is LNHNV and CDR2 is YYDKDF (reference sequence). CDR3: CATSRTTGTHNEQFF. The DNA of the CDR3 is TGTGCCACCAGCAGAACGACAGGGACTCACAATGAGCAGTTCTTC.